In this sample, the clone carrying this TCR beta chain turned up a few times. The germline gives CDR1 MGHRA, CDR2 YSYEKL. This CDR3 region has 18 residues. V was shortened by 4 bases and J by 4 bases, with 25 bases between the two germline ends. The sample belongs to a study of fetal regulatory T cell absence and autoimmunity. TCRdb's copy holds only in-frame clones and misses some; the assay was immunoSEQ multiplex PCR. The table shows about 46,000 clones, with roughly 80% occurring only once. V and J are TRBV4-1 and TRBJ2-5; D may correspond to TRBD1 or TRBD2 (6 bases each). The sequence came from a newborn boy with IPEX syndrome. Sample: cord blood. CDR3 in amino acids: CASSREYLLPRGGETQYF. The DNA of the CDR3 is TGCGCCAGCAGCCGAGAGTACCTTCTCCCCAGGGGAGGAGAGACCCAGTACTTC.